Each of the 24 T cell receptor beta chains below was sequenced from the same sample in a study of shared clonotypes between healthy human individuals. Using immunoSEQ multiplex PCR, the repertoire was profiled, and TCRdb retains in-frame clones only, with some absent. This table holds 2 million to 2.5 million clones, 85% to 95% found once. The sequenced material came from naive CD4+ T cells sorted from blood. Subset in this sample: CD45RA+ positively selected. Every receptor here comes from a man between 18 and 35 years old in good health.

The rearrangement uses TRBV28 and TRBJ1-5; D is uncertain. Germline CDR1 and CDR2: MDHEN and SYDVKM. There are 12 residues in the CDR3. With 6 bases removed from V and 3 bases from J, the gap between germline ends came to 6 bases. This CDR3 is CASRLTNQPQHF. The CDR3 DNA reads as TGTGCCAGCAGGCTAACCAATCAGCCCCAGCATTTT.

This sequence joins TRBV6-6 and TRBJ1-4; 7 bases line up with TRBD1. CDR1 is MNHNY and CDR2 is SVGAGI in the germline V gene (reference sequence). The CDR3 covers 13 residues. V trimming: 6 bases; J trimming: 10 bases; junction bases outside the gene matches: 8. The DNA for the CDR3 is TGTGCCAGCAGCACGGGGGCAGGGGGAAAACTGTTTTTT. Protein sequence: CASSTGAGGKLFF.

The chain uses TRBV19 and TRBJ1-2; D call uncertain. This CDR3 has 14 residues. The V gene's germline CDR1 is LNHDA and CDR2 SQIVND (reference sequence). V gave up 3 bases and J gave up 5 bases, with 13 bases separating them. In nucleotides, the CDR3 is TGTGCCAGTAGTATGGGCGCCGGAAATTATGGCTACACCTTC. Protein product: CASSMGAGNYGYTF.

The CDR3 coding sequence is TGTGCCAGCAGCCCTCGATCACAGGGCGGGGAGCTGTTTTTT. Protein sequence: CASSPRSQGGELFF. The rearrangement joins TRBV7-2 to TRBJ2-2, with D possibly matching TRBD1 (6 bases). CDR3 size: 14 residues. Germline CDR1 SGHTA, CDR2 FQGNSA. Trimming shortened V by 5 bases and J by 7 bases, and 14 bases separated the two germline ends.

The chain has TRBV6-5 and TRBJ2-7; D assignment may be TRBD1 or TRBD2 (5 bases each). V was pared by 5 bases and J by 6 bases, with 17 bases between. This CDR3 contains 14 residues. Germline V gene lookup returns CDR1 MNHEY and CDR2 SVGAGI. CDR3 sequence: CASSPGWAGSEQYF. DNA of the CDR3: TGTGCCAGCAGTCCAGGGTGGGCAGGGAGCGAGCAGTACTTC.

This chain joins TRBV9 and TRBJ2-5; 11 nucleotides line up with TRBD1. Looked up from germline, CDR1 is SGDLS and CDR2 is YYNGEE. CDR3 length equals 16 residues. V shed 4 bases and J 4 bases; nucleotides not matched to a gene: 9. The CDR3 DNA sequence: TGTGCCAGCAGCCTAAAGGGACAGGGGGTTGGAGAGACCCAGTACTTC. Translated: CASSLKGQGVGETQYF.

This chain joins TRBV28 and TRBJ2-7; D might be TRBD2 (5 bases). V was clipped by 3 bases and J by 0 bases, with 21 bases between them. Germline V CDR1 and CDR2: MDHEN, SYDVKM. The length of the CDR3 is 18 residues. Here the CDR3 DNA reads TGTGCCAGCAGTTTCGGACTTGACCCGTCCGGAGCCTCCTACGAGCAGTACTTC. Residues: CASSFGLDPSGASYEQYF.

This clone was seen more than once but under ten times. This rearrangement joins TRBV5-1 to TRBJ1-6; 7 bases are a match to TRBD1. V was pared by 5 bases and J by 3 bases, with 5 bases of the junction left unmatched. There are 15 residues in the CDR3. Germline V gene lookup returns CDR1 SGHRS and CDR2 YFSETQ. The CDR3 DNA is TGCGCCAGCAGTTTATGGGACAGCTATAATTCACCCCTCCACTTT. Encoded protein: CASSLWDSYNSPLHF.

This clone appeared a single time. J is TRBJ2-5 and V is TRBV6-5; D possibly corresponds to TRBD2 (5 bases). Trimming left V 6 bases short and J 5 bases short, with 10 bases between. The germline CDR1 and CDR2 sequences are MNHEY and SVGAGI. The CDR3 covers 12 residues. This CDR3 is CASSNGVETQYF. The CDR3 nucleotides are TGTGCCAGCAGCAACGGGGTGGAGACCCAGTACTTC.

The chain is built from TRBV27 and TRBJ2-1; 7 bases are a match to TRBD2. The germline CDR1 and CDR2 sequences are MNHEY and SMNVEV (reference sequence). The junction had 5 bases not matched to a gene; V was cut back by 3 bases and J by 0 bases. This CDR3 spans 16 amino acids. The CDR3 loop reads CASSFRWTSSYNEQFF. DNA of the CDR3: TGTGCCAGCAGTTTTAGGTGGACTAGCTCCTACAATGAGCAGTTCTTC.

The J gene is TRBJ2-5, the V gene TRBV6-6, with a possible D match to TRBD1 (6 bases). V was trimmed by 2 bases and J by 5 bases, leaving 12 bases between them. The CDR3 loop spans 14 amino acids. Looked up from germline, CDR1 is MNHNY and CDR2 is SVGAGI (reference sequence). This CDR3 is CASSYGGPSETQYF. The CDR3 nucleotides are TGTGCCAGCAGTTACGGGGGCCCGTCGGAGACCCAGTACTTC.

The genes are TRBV4-1 and TRBJ2-7; 7 nucleotides agree with TRBD1. V gave up 3 bases and J gave up 3 bases; unmatched junction bases: 11. This CDR3 spans 16 amino acids. Germline V lookup: CDR1 MGHRA, CDR2 YSYEKL. The CDR3 DNA is TGCGCCAGCAGCCAGGTCTGGACAGGACATCGCTACGAGCAGTACTTC. Translation gives CASSQVWTGHRYEQYF.

The chain recombines TRBV7-8 with TRBJ1-6; D unresolved. Germline CDR1 is SGHVS and CDR2 is FQNEAQ. The CDR3 contains 13 residues. V was pared by 3 bases and J by 9 bases, with 9 bases between. The CDR3 spells CASSLGKSSPLHF. CDR3 sequence (DNA): TGTGCCAGCAGCTTGGGCAAAAGTTCACCCCTCCACTTT.

Details on this clone: A read error is possible here, since a much larger clone lies one base away. This chain uses TRBV25-1 with TRBJ2-6; D uncertain. V was pared by 5 bases and J by 0 bases, with 2 bases between. Germline assignment: CDR1 MGHDK and CDR2 SYGVNS. The CDR3 is made up of 13 amino acids. The CDR3 loop reads CASSFSGANVLTF. The CDR3 bases are TGTGCCAGCAGTTTCTCTGGGGCCAACGTCCTGACTTTC.

The chain's CDR3 is CASSSQGIYGYTF. The CDR3 DNA sequence: TGTGCCAGCAGTTCGCAGGGTATTTATGGCTACACCTTC. The gene calls are TRBV6-5 and TRBJ1-2; possibly TRBD1 for D (5 bases). CDR3 length equals 13 residues. The V end was cut by 4 bases, the J end by 5 bases, with 11 bases between. Germline assignment: CDR1 MNHEY and CDR2 SVGAGI.

The rearrangement links TRBV10-3 to TRBJ2-7, with D unresolved. CDR1 ENHRY and CDR2 SYGVKD come from the germline V gene. Trimming removed 2 bases at V and 3 bases at J, with 5 bases between. There are 12 residues in the CDR3. Written as DNA, the CDR3 is TGTGCCATCAGTGAGGACGTCTACGAGCAGTACTTC. Its translation is CAISEDVYEQYF.

The chain couples TRBV28 to TRBJ1-1; D gene unclear. Germline V gene lookup returns CDR1 MDHEN and CDR2 SYDVKM. V gave up 8 bases and J gave up 2 bases, with 12 bases separating them. The CDR3 has 13 amino acids. The CDR3 DNA is TGTGCCAGCCTCTACCTACCTAACACTGAAGCTTTCTTT. This translates into CASLYLPNTEAFF.

The chain employs TRBV5-1 and TRBJ2-7; 8 positions match TRBD1. CDR1 and CDR2 (germline): SGHRS, YFSETQ. V trimming: 4 bases; J trimming: 0 bases; junction bases outside the gene matches: 6. This CDR3 is 15 amino acids long. The CDR3 here is CASSTGGKSSYEQYF. CDR3 coding DNA: TGCGCCAGCAGCACAGGGGGGAAGAGCTCCTACGAGCAGTACTTC.

V usage is TRBV19 and J usage is TRBJ2-7; D is perhaps TRBD2 (6 bases). Trimming left V 6 bases short and J 2 bases short, with 11 bases between. Germline V gene sequence: CDR1 LNHDA, CDR2 SQIVND (reference sequence). This CDR3 contains 13 residues. CDR3 loop: CASSGSIAYEQYF. The CDR3 DNA sequence: TGTGCCAGTAGCGGGAGTATCGCCTACGAGCAGTACTTC.

The CDR3 DNA sequence: TGTGCCAGCAGCTTAGCGACAGGGTTCATAGACCAAGATCGAGGCTACACCTTC. It yields the protein CASSLATGFIDQDRGYTF. The chain combines TRBV7-2 with TRBJ1-2; 7 bases fit TRBD1. The junction had 18 bases not matched to a gene; V was cut back by 0 bases and J by 8 bases. This CDR3 spans 18 amino acids. CDR1 and CDR2 from the germline V gene are SGHTA and FQGNSA.

The chain combines TRBV7-2 with TRBJ2-7, with TRBD2 as a possible D gene (5 bases). This CDR3 is 14 amino acids long. Germline CDR1 SGHTA, CDR2 FQGNSA. The V and J ends lost 5 bases and 5 bases respectively, with 16 bases between them. The CDR3 is CASSAPEVFNEQYF. The CDR3 region has the DNA TGTGCCAGCAGCGCACCGGAGGTGTTCAACGAGCAGTACTTC.

This chain uses TRBV10-3 with TRBJ2-7; D is ambiguous. CDR1 and CDR2 from the germline V gene are ENHRY and SYGVKD. Trimming pared 6 bases from V and 1 base from J, leaving 10 bases between. The CDR3 extends over 13 amino acids. This CDR3 reads CAIRFGVSYEQYF. The CDR3 coding sequence is TGTGCCATCAGATTTGGGGTATCCTACGAGCAGTACTTC.

This chain links TRBV6-5 with TRBJ2-3, with D possibly matching TRBD1 (6 bases). V lost 6 bases and J lost 4, with 11 bases in between. This CDR3 spans 13 amino acids. Germline V gene data show CDR1 as MNHEY and CDR2 as SVGAGI. CDR3 sequence: CASRKAGADTQYF. The CDR3 region has the DNA TGTGCCAGCAGGAAGGCAGGGGCAGATACGCAGTATTTT.

The chain recombines TRBV10-3 with TRBJ2-4; D possibly corresponds to TRBD1 (5 bases). This CDR3 region has 14 residues. The germline V gene has CDR1 ENHRY and CDR2 SYGVKD. V was shortened by 2 bases and J by 1 base, with 6 bases between the two germline ends. The CDR3 loop reads CAISEDSAKNIQYF. The DNA for the CDR3 is TGTGCCATCAGTGAGGACAGTGCCAAAAACATTCAGTACTTC.